The entry that follows covers one TCR beta chain sequence. What it binds is not known. The source of the sample is a study of cytomegalovirus exposure and HLA in healthy donors. The table came from immunoSEQ multiplex PCR; TCRdb's copy has only in-frame clones and leaves some out. The table lists 220,000 or so clones, 75% to 90% of them singletons. Study outcomes and limitations: It was reported that the classifier diagnosed cytomegalovirus status with high specificity and sensitivity in both the original and validation cohorts.

CDR1 MDHEN and CDR2 SYDVKM come from the germline V gene. The length of the CDR3 is 14 residues. Deletions cut 5 bases from V and 5 bases from J, with 13 bases between. The chain carries TRBV28 and TRBJ1-5; D unresolved. Specimen: PBMCs. This TCR derives from a woman aged 30 to 39 in good health and CMV-seropositive. CDR3 protein: CASSLPDRDQPQHF. CDR3 sequence (DNA): TGTGCCAGCAGTCTCCCAGATCGGGATCAGCCCCAGCATTTT.